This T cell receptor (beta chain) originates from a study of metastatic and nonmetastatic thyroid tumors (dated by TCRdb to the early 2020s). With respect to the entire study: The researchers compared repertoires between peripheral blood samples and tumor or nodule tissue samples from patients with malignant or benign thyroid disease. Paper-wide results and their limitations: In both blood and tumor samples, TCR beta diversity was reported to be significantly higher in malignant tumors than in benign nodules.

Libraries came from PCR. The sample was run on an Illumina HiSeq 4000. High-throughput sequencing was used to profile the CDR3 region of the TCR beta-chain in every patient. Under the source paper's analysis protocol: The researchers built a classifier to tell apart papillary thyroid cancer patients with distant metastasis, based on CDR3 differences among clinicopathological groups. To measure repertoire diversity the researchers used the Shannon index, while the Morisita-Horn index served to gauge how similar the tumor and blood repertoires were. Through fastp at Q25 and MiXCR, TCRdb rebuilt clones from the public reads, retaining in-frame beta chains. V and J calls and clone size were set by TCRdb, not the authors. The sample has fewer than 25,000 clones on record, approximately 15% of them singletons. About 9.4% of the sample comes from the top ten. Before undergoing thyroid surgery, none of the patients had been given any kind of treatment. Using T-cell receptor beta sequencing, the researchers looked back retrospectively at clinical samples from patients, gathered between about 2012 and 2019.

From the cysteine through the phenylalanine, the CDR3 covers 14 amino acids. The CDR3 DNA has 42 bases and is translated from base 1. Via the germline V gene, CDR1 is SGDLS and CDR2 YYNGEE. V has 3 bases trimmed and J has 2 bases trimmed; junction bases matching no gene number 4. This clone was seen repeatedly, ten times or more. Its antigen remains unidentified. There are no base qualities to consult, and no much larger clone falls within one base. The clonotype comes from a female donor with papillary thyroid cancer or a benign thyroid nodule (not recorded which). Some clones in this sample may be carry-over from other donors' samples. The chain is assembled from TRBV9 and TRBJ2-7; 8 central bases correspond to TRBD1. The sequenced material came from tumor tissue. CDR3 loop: CASSAQQGAYEQYF. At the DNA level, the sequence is TGTGCCAGCAGCGCGCAACAGGGGGCCTACGAGCAGTACTTC.